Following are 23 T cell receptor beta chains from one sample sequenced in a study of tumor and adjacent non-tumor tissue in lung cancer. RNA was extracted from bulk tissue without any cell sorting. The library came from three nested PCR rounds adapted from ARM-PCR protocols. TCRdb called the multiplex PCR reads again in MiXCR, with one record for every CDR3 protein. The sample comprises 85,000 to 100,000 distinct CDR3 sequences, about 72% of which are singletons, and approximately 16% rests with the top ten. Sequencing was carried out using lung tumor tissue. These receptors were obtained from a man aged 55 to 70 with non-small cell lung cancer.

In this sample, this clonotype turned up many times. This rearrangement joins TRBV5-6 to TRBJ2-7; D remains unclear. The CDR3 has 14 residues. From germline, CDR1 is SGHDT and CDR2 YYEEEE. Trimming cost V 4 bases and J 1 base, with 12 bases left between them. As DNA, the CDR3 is TGTGCCAGCAGCCCCGTGAGCAGATCCTACGAGCAGTACTTC. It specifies CASSPVSRSYEQYF.

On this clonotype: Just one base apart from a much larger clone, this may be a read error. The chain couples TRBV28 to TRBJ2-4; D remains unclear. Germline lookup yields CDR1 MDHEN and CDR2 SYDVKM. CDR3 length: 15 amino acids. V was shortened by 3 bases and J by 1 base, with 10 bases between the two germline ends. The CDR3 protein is CASSLVGSAKNIQYF. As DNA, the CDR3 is TGTGCCAGCAGTTTGGTGGGGTCGGCCAAAAACATTCAGTACTTC.

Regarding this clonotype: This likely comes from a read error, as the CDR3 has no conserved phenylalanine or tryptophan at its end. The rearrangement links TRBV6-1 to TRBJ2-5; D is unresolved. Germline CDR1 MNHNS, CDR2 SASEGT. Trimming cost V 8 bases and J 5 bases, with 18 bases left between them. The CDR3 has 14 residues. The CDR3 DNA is TGTGCCAGCGCCGGAAAAGCCTACGGGGAGACCCAGTACTCC. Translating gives CASAGKAYGETQYS.

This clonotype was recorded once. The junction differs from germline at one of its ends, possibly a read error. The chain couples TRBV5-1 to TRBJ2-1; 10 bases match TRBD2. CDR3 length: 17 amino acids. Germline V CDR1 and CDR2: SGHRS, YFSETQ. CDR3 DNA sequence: TGCGCCAGCAGCTTGGCCCCTAGCGGGAGCTCCTACATTGAGCAGTTCTTC. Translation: CASSLAPSGSSYIEQFF.

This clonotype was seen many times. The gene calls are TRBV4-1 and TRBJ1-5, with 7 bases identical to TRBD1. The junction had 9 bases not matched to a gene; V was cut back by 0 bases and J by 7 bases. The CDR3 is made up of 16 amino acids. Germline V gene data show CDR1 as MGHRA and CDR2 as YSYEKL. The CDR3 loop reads CASSQDLDRARQPQHF. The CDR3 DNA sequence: TGCGCCAGCAGCCAAGATCTTGACAGGGCTAGACAGCCCCAGCATTTT.

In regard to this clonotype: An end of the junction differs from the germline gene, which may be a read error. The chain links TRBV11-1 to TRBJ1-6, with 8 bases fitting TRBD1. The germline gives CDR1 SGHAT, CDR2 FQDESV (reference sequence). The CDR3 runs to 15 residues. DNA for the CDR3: TGTGCCAGCAGCACCGTCACAGGGGGAATTTCAACCCTCCACTTT. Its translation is CASSTVTGGISTLHF.

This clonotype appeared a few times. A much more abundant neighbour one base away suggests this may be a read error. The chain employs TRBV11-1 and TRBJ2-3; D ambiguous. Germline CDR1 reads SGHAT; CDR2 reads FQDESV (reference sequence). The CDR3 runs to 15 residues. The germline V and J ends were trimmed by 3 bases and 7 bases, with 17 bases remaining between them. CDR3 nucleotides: TGTGCCAGCAGCTTTGGAGCAGGAGACGCAAATACGCAGTATTTT. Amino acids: CASSFGAGDANTQYF.

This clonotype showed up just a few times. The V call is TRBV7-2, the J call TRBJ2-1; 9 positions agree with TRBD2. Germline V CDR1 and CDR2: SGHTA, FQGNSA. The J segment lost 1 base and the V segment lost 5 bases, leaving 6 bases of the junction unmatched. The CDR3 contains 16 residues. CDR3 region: CASSLTSGRSYNEQFF. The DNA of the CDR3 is TGTGCCAGCAGCCTAACTAGCGGGCGATCCTACAATGAGCAGTTCTTC.

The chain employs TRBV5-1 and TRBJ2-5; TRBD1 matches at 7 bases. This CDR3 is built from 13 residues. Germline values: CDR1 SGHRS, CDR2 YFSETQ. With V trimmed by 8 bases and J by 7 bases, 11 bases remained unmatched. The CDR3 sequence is CARAPTGERTQYF. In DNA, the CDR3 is TGCGCCAGAGCACCTACAGGGGAAAGGACCCAGTACTTC.

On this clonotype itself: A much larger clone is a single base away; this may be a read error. The CDR3 DNA reads as TGTGCCAGCAGTGAAGGCGGGGCCCCAAATACGCAGTATTTT. Translation: CASSEGGAPNTQYF. This chain links TRBV25-1 with TRBJ2-3; D may be TRBD2 (6 bases). The germline V and J ends were trimmed by 2 bases and 7 bases, with 13 bases remaining between them. CDR3 length equals 14 residues. The germline V gene has CDR1 MGHDK and CDR2 SYGVNS.

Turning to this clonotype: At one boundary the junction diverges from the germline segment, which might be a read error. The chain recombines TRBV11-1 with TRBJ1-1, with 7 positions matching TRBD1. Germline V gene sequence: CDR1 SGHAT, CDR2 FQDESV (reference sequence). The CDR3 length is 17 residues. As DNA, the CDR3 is TGTGTCAGCAGCTTATTCAGGGACAGCGCTGTTAACACTGAAGCTTTCTTT. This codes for CVSSLFRDSAVNTEAFF.

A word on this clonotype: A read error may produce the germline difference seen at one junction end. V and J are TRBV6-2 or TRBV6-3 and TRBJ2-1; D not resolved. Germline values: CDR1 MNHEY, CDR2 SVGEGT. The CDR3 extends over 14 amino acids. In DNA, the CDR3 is TGTCCCAGCAGGCCTGTCAGTATTCACAATGAGCAGTTCTTC. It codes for CPSRPVSIHNEQFF.

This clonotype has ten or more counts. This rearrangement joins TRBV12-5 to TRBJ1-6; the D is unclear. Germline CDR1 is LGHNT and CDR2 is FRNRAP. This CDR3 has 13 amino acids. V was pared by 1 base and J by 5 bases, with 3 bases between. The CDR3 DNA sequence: TGTGCTAGTGGTTTGGAGAATAATTCACCCCTCCACTTT. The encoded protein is CASGLENNSPLHF.

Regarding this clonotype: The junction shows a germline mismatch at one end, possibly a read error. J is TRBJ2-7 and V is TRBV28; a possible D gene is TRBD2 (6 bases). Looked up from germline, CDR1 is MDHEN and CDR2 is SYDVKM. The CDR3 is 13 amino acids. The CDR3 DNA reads TGTGCCAGTAGTCCGACTAGATTCTACCAGCAGTACTTC. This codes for CASSPTRFYQQYF. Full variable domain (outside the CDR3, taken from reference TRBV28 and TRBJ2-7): DVKVTQSSRYLVKRTGEKVFLECVQDMDHENMFWYRQDPGLGLRLIYFSYDVKMKEKGDIPEGYSVSREKKERFSLILESASTNQTSMYLCASSPTRFYQQYFGPGTRLTVT.

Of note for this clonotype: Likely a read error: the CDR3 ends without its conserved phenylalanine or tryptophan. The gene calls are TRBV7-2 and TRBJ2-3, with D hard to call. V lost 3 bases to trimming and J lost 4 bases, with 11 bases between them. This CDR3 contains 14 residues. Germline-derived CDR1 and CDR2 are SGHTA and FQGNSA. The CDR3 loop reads CASSFRMTPDTQYL. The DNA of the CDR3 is TGTGCCAGCAGCTTCCGGATGACCCCAGATACGCAGTATCTT.

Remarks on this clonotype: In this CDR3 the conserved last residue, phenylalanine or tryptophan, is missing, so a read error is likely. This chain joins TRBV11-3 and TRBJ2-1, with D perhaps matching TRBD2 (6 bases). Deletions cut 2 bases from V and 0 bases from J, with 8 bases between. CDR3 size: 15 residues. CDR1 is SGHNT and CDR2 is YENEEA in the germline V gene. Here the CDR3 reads CASSLLATSYNEQFV. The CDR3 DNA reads TGTGCCAGCAGCTTACTAGCGACCTCCTACAATGAGCAGTTCGTC.

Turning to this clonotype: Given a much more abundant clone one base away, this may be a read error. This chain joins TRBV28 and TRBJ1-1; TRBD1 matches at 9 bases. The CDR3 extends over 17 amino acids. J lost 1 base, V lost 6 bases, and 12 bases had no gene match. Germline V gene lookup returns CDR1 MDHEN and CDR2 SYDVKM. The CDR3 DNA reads TGTGCCAGCAGCCGCAGTGGGACAGGGACTGGGAACACTGAAGCTTTCTTT. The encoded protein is CASSRSGTGTGNTEAFF.

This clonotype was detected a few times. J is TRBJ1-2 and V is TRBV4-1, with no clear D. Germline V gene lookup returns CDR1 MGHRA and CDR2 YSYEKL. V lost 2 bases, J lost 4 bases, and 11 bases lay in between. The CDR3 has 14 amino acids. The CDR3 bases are TGCGCCAGCAGCCAAACCGACGGCTCCTATGGCTACACCTTC. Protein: CASSQTDGSYGYTF.

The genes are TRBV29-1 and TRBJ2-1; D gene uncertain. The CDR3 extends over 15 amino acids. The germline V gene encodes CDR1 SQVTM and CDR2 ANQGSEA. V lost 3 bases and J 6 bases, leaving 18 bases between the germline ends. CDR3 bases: TGCAGCGTTGAGGGTGGTCACAACTTCTTCAATGAGCAGTTCTTC. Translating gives CSVEGGHNFFNEQFF.

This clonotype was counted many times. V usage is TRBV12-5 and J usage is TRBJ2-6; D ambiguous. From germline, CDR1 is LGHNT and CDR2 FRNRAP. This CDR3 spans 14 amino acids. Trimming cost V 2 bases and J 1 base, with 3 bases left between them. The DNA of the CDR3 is TGTGCTAGTGGTTTGATTTCTGGGGCCAACGTCCTGACTTTC. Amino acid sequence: CASGLISGANVLTF.

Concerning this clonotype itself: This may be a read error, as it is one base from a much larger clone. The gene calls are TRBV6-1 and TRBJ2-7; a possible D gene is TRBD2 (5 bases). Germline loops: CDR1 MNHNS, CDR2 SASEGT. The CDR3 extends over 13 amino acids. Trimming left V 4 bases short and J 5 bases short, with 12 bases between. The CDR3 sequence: CASSVARSHEQYF. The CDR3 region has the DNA TGTGCCAGCAGTGTAGCGCGCAGCCACGAGCAGTACTTC.

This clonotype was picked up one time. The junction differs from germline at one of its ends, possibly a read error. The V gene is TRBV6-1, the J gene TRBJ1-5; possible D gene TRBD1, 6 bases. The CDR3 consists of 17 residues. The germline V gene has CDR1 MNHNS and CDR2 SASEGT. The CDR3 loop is CASSDSLRTDGAGPQHF. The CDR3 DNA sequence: TGTGCCAGCAGTGACAGCTTACGGACAGATGGAGCGGGACCCCAGCATTTC.

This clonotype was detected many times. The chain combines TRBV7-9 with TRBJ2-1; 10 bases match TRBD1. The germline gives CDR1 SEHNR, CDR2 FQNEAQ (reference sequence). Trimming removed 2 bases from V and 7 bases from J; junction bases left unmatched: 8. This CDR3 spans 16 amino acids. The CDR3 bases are TGTGCCAGCAGCTTAACCCCGACAGGGGGCCGAAATGAGCAGTTCTTC. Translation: CASSLTPTGGRNEQFF.